This section outlines one T cell receptor beta chain sequence together with its context. Its target is unknown. The method was immunoSEQ multiplex PCR; TCRdb's version includes in-frame clones alone and lacks a portion of them. The data contain 100,000 to 150,000 clones, roughly 85% of them singletons. This entry comes from a study of radiation and T cells in renal cell carcinoma. About the research overall: Nephrectomy followed 15 Gy stereotactic body radiation by 4 weeks. Overall study results and limits: From baseline, blood top tumor clonotypes peaked at 2 weeks post-radiation. Baseline intratumoral clonotype presence is unknown without pretreatment biopsies.

This sample's time point: baseline pretreatment blood. The treatment: 15 Gy SBRT to primary tumor, nephrectomy 4 weeks later. With V trimmed by 8 bases and J by 1 base, 5 bases remained unmatched. The CDR3 spans 13 residues. Germline values: CDR1 SNHLY, CDR2 FYNNEI. The clonotype originates from a woman between 55 and 75 years old with renal cell carcinoma. The sample in question was blood, obtained from a patient whose treatment included radiotherapy and nephrectomy. V is TRBV2 and J is TRBJ2-7; 7 nucleotides agree with TRBD2. CDR3 loop: CASLAVLSYEQYF. Written as DNA, the CDR3 is TGTGCCAGCCTAGCGGTCCTATCCTACGAGCAGTACTTC. Looking up the rest from reference TRBV2 and TRBJ2-7 gives the full variable domain: EPEVTQTPSHQVTQMGQEVILRCVPISNHLYFYWYRQILGQKVEFLVSFYNNEISEKSEIFDDQFSVERPDGSNFTLKIRSTKLEDSAMYFCASLAVLSYEQYFGPGTRLTVT.